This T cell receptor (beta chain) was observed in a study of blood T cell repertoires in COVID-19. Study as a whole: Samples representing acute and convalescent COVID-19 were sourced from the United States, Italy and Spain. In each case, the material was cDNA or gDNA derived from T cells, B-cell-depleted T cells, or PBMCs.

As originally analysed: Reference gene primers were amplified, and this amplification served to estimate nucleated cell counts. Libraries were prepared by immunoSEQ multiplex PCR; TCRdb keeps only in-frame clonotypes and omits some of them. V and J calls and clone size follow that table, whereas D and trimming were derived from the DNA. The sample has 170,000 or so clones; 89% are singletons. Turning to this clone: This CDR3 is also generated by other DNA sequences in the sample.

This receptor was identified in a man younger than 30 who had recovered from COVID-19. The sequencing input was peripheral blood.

Written as DNA, the CDR3 is TGCGCCAGCAGCCAAACTAGCACTGGGGAGCTGTTTTTT. Translated: CASSQTSTGELFF. This chain links TRBV4-1 with TRBJ2-2; the D gene is possibly TRBD2 (6 bases). CDR3 length: 13 residues. Germline CDR1 and CDR2: MGHRA and YSYEKL. V lost 2 bases, J lost 8 bases, and 9 bases lay in between.